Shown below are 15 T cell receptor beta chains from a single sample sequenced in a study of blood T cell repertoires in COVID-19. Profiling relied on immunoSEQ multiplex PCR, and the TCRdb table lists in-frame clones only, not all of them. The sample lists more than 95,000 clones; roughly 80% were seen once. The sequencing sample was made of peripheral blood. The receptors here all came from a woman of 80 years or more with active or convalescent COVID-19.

CDR3 in amino acids: CASSRWQGGSNQPQHF. CDR3 nucleotides: TGTGCCAGTAGTCGATGGCAGGGTGGGAGCAATCAGCCCCAGCATTTT. V is TRBV19 and J is TRBJ1-5, with D maybe TRBD1 (5 bases). The V end lost 5 bases, the J end lost 1 base, and 15 bases lay between the germline ends. Germline assignment: CDR1 LNHDA and CDR2 SQIVND (reference sequence). This CDR3 has 16 amino acids.

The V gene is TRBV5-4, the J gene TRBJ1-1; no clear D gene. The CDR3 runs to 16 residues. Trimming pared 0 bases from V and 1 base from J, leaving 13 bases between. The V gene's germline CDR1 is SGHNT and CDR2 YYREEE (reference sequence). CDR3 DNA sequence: TGTGCCAGCAGCTTGGTCCGATCTGGGAGGAACACTGAAGCTTTCTTT. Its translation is CASSLVRSGRNTEAFF.

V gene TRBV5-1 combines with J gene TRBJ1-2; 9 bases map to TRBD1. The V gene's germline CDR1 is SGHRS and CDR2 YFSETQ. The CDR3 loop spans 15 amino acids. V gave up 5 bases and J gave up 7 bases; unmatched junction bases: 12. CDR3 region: CASSLNEGQGGGYTF. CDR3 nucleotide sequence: TGCGCCAGCAGTCTCAACGAGGGACAGGGTGGTGGCTACACCTTC. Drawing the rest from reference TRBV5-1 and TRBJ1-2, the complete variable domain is KAGVTQTPRYLIKTRGQQVTLSCSPISGHRSVSWYQQTPGQGLQFLFEYFSETQRNKGNFPGRFSGRQFSNSRSEMNVSTLELGDSALYLCASSLNEGQGGGYTFGSGTRLTVV.

CDR3 nucleotides: TGTGCCAGCAGTTACGGTAGGGGATGGAACACCATATATTTT. Amino acid sequence: CASSYGRGWNTIYF. V is TRBV6-2 or TRBV6-3 and J is TRBJ1-3; TRBD1 is a possible D gene (5 bases). This CDR3 is built from 14 residues. Between the trimmed V and J ends, which lost 2 bases and 7 bases, there was a span of 12 bases. Germline V CDR1 and CDR2: MNHEY, SVGEGT.

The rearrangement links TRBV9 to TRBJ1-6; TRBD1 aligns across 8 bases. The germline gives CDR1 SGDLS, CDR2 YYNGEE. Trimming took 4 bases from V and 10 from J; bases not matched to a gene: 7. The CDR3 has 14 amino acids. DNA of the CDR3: TGTGCCAGCAGCCTCGGACAGGGAGGATCACCCCTCCACTTT. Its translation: CASSLGQGGSPLHF.

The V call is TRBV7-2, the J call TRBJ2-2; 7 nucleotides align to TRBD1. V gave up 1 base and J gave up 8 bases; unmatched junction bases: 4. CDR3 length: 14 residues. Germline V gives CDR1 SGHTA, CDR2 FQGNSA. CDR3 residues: CASSLDRGTGELFF. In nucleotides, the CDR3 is TGTGCCAGCAGCTTAGACAGGGGAACGGGGGAGCTGTTTTTT.

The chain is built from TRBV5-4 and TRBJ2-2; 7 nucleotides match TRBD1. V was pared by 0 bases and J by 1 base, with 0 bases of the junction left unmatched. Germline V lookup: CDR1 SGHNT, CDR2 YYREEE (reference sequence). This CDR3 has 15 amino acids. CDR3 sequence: CASSLDRGNTGELFF. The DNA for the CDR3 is TGTGCCAGCAGCTTGGACAGGGGGAACACCGGGGAGCTGTTTTTT. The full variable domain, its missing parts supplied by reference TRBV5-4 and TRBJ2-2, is ETGVTQSPTHLIKTRGQQVTLRCSSQSGHNTVSWYQQALGQGPQFIFQYYREEENGRGNFPPRFSGLQFPNYSSELNVNALELDDSALYLCASSLDRGNTGELFFGEGSRLTVL.

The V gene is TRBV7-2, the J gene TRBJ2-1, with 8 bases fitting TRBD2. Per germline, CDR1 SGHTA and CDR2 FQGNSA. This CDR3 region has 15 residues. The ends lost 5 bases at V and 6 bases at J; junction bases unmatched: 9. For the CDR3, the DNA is TGTGCCAGCAGCCCCCTAGCGGGTCTCCTCAATGAGCAGTTCTTC. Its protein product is CASSPLAGLLNEQFF.

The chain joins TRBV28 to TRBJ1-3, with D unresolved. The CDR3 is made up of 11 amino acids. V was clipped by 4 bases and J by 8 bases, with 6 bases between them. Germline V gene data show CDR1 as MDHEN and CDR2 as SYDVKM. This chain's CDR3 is CASSSPDTIYF. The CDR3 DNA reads TGTGCCAGCAGTTCACCGGACACCATATATTTT.

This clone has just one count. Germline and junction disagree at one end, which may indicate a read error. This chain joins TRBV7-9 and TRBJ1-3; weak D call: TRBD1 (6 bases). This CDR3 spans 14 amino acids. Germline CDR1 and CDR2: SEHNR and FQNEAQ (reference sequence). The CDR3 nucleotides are TGTGCCAGCAGCCATACTGGGTCGACGGACAGAGTCGCTTTT. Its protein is CASSHTGSTDRVAF. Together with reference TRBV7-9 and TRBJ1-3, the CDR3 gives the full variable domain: DTGVSQNPRHKITKRGQNVTFRCDPISEHNRLYWYRQTLGQGPEFLTYFQNEAQLEKSRLLSDRFSAERPKGSFSTLEIQRTEQGDSAMYLCASSHTGSTDRVAFGEGSWLTVV.

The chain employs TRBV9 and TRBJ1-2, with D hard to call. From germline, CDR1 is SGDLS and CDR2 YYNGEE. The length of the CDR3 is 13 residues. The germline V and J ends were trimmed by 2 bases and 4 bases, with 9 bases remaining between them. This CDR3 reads CASSVSSGYGYTF. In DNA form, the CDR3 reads TGTGCCAGCAGCGTGTCCTCAGGCTATGGCTACACCTTC. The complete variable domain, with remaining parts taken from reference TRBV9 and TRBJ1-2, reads DSGVTQTPKHLITATGQRVTLRCSPRSGDLSVYWYQQSLDQGLQFLIQYYNGEERAKGNILERFSAQQFPDLHSELNLSSLELGDSALYFCASSVSSGYGYTFGSGTRLTVV.

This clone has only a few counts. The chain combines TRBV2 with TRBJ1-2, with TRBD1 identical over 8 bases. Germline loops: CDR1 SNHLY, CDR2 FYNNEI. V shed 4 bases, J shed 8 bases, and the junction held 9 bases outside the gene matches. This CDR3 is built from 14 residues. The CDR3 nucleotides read TGTGCCAGCAGTGCGGACAGGGCGAGGGAGGGCTACACCTTC. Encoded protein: CASSADRAREGYTF.

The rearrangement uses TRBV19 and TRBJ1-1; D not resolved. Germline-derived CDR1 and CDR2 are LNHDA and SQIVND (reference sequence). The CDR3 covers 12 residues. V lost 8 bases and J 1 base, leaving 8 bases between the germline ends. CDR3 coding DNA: TGTGCCAGTGACAACAGGAACACTGAAGCTTTCTTT. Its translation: CASDNRNTEAFF.

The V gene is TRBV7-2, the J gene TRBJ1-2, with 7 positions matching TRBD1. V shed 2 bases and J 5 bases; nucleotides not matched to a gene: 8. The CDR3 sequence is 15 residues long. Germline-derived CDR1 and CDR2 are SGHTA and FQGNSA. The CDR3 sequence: CASSLIRGTVYGYTF. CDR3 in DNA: TGTGCCAGCAGCTTAATTAGGGGGACAGTATATGGCTACACCTTC.

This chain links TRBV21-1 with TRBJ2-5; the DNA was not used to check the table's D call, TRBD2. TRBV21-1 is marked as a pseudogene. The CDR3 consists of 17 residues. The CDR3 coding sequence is TGTGCCAGCAGCAAAGGTCGGAGACTAGCGGGCCAAGAGACCCAGTACTTC. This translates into CASSKGRRLAGQETQYF.